The sequence of this TCR beta chain was determined in a study of control samples from healthy donors and cancer patients. For this clone: Other nucleotide sequences in the sample specify the same CDR3.

This table comes from immunoSEQ multiplex PCR, and its TCRdb copy is limited to in-frame clones, with some not included. The data show some 150,000 clones, roughly 89% seen once. The sequence was obtained from a woman between 25 and 40 years old in good health. The sample was blood.

The CDR3 coding sequence is TGTGCCAGCAGCTTAGCCCAATATAGCAATCAGCCCCAGCATTTT. It is translated as CASSLAQYSNQPQHF. The chain recombines TRBV7-2 with TRBJ1-5; no firm D call. This CDR3 has 15 residues. Germline loops: CDR1 SGHTA, CDR2 FQGNSA. The germline V and J ends were trimmed by 0 bases and 0 bases, with 6 bases remaining between them.